Listed below are T cell receptor beta chains from one sample, sequenced in a study of CD8 T cells in ankylosing spondylitis. TCRdb re-analysed the 5' RACE reads in MiXCR, keeping a single row per CDR3 protein. The sample shows about 44,000 distinct CDR3 sequences, about 11% of them seen only once. The sample consisted of blood, either unsorted or a sorted T cell fraction (not recorded which). The receptors shown here come from a male donor with ankylosing spondylitis or in good health (not recorded which). Both conserved end residues are part of each CDR3. The D gene is left open where the match is weak. For some rows the clone size is stated as once, few or many, or as a class when expanded; others skip it.

clone_size,v_call,d_call,j_call,cdr3_aa,cdr3_nt
many,TRBV12-3/TRBV12-4,TRBD1,TRBJ1-1,CASSLVRGQAFF,TGTGCCAGCAGTTTAGTTAGGGGGCAGGCTTTCTTT
many,TRBV12-3/TRBV12-4,NA,TRBJ2-1,CASSSGTSRGNEQFF,TGTGCCAGCAGTTCCGGGACAAGTCGGGGGAATGAGCAGTTCTTC
medium-sized,TRBV6-1,NA,TRBJ2-3,CASSLRRATDEDTQYF,TGTGCCAGCAGCCTACGGCGGGCCACGGATGAGGATACGCAGTATTTT
many,TRBV5-4,NA,TRBJ2-5,CASSARLEETQYF,TGTGCCAGCAGCGCGAGACTAGAAGAGACCCAGTACTTC
many,TRBV5-1,NA,TRBJ1-4,CASSLMGGGEKLFF,TGCGCCAGCAGCTTGATGGGAGGTGGCGAAAAACTGTTTTTT
few,TRBV7-2,TRBD1,TRBJ1-2,CASSPRTGAMGGYTF,TGTGCCAGCAGCCCTCGGACAGGTGCCATGGGAGGCTACACCTTC
many,TRBV12-3/TRBV12-4,NA,TRBJ1-1,CASSLTGSEAFF,TGTGCCAGCAGTTTAACAGGGTCTGAAGCTTTCTTT
many,TRBV10-3,NA,TRBJ1-1,CAISGGRLNTEAFF,TGTGCCATCAGTGGGGGACGGCTGAACACTGAAGCTTTCTTT
NA,TRBV7-9,NA,TRBJ2-1,CASSLRSTDEQFF,TGTGCCAGCAGCCTAAGAAGCACAGATGAGCAGTTCTTC
many,TRBV6-1,NA,TRBJ2-3,CASGRSTDTQYF,TGTGCCAGCGGCCGAAGCACAGATACGCAGTATTTT
many,TRBV6-6,NA,TRBJ1-5,CASSGSNQPQHF,TGTGCCAGCAGTGGGAGCAATCAGCCCCAGCATTTT
many,TRBV12-3/TRBV12-4,TRBD2,TRBJ2-5,CASSLHSGVRYF,TGTGCCAGCAGCCTTCATAGCGGGGTTCGGTACTTC
many,TRBV5-1,NA,TRBJ2-3,CASSPSGIRPDTQYF,TGCGCCAGCTCCCCGTCCGGGATCAGGCCAGATACGCAGTATTTT
NA,TRBV5-1,NA,TRBJ1-1,CASIANGGVQTEAFF,TGCGCCAGCATCGCAAATGGGGGTGTACAGACTGAAGCTTTCTTT
NA,TRBV5-4,TRBD1,TRBJ1-2,CASGQGQLSYGYTF,TGTGCCAGCGGACAGGGCCAACTCTCCTATGGCTACACCTTC
many,TRBV5-1,TRBD1,TRBJ2-7,CASSLGDSAIREQYF,TGCGCCAGCAGCTTGGGGGACAGTGCAATACGCGAGCAGTACTTC
many,TRBV11-2,NA,TRBJ1-1,CASSSGGEGTEAFF,TGTGCCAGCAGCTCCGGCGGAGAGGGCACTGAAGCTTTCTTT
NA,TRBV30,NA,TRBJ1-3,CAWSRTGGSGNTIYF,TGTGCCTGGAGTCGGACCGGTGGCTCTGGAAACACCATATATTTT